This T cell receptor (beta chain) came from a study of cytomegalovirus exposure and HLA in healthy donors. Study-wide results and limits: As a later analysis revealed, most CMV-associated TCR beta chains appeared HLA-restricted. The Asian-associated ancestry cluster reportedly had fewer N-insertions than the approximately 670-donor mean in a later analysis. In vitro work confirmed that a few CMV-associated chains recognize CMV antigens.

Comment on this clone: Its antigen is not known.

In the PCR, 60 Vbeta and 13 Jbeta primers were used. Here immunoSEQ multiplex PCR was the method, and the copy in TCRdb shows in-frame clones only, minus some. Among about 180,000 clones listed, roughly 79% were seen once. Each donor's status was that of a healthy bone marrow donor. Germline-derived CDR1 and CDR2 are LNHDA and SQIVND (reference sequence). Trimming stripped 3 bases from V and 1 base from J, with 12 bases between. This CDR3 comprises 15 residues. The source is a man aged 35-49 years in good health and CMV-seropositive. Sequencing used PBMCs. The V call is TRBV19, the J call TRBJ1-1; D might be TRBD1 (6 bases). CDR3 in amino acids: CASSIPLTGNTEAFF. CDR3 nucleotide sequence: TGTGCCAGTAGTATCCCGTTGACAGGGAACACTGAAGCTTTCTTT.